Shown below are 30 T cell receptor beta chains from a single sample sequenced in a study of blood T cell repertoires in COVID-19. Sequencing was performed with immunoSEQ multiplex PCR; in TCRdb, only in-frame clones are kept and a portion is missing. The repertoire includes about 270,000 clones, approximately 86% of them detected once, and about 10% sits in the top ten. The sequenced sample consisted of peripheral blood. These receptors were collected from a middle-aged man with active or convalescent COVID-19.

The chain is built from TRBV28 and TRBJ2-5; 8 bases map to TRBD2. This CDR3 is 16 amino acids long. With V trimmed by 2 bases and J by 2 bases, 7 bases remained unmatched. Germline-derived CDR1 and CDR2 are MDHEN and SYDVKM. CDR3 coding DNA: TGTGCCAGCAGTTTAGGCAATAGCGGGAAACAAGAGACCCAGTACTTC. Translating gives CASSLGNSGKQETQYF. The full variable domain, completed using reference TRBV28 and TRBJ2-5, is DVKVTQSSRYLVKRTGEKVFLECVQDMDHENMFWYRQDPGLGLRLIYFSYDVKMKEKGDIPEGYSVSREKKERFSLILESASTNQTSMYLCASSLGNSGKQETQYFGPGTRLLVL.

The chain is built from TRBV7-9 and TRBJ1-4; 7 bases are shared with TRBD1. The CDR3 covers 15 residues. V lost 6 bases to trimming and J lost 7 bases; unmatched junction nucleotides: 11. Per the germline V gene, CDR1 is SEHNR and CDR2 is FQNEAQ (reference sequence). CDR3 sequence: CASSKTGLPTEKLFF. The CDR3 DNA reads as TGTGCCAGCAGTAAGACAGGGCTCCCGACTGAAAAACTGTTTTTT.

The chain carries TRBV6-6 and TRBJ1-6, with TRBD1 matching 7 bases. Germline V gene data show CDR1 as MNHNY and CDR2 as SVGAGI (reference sequence). The CDR3 has 12 amino acids. V was pared by 11 bases and J by 9 bases, with 7 bases of the junction left unmatched. Here the CDR3 DNA reads TGTGCCTCCGGGGACAGTATTTCACCCCTCCACTTT. This encodes CASGDSISPLHF.

This rearrangement joins TRBV24-1 to TRBJ2-7, with 11 bases identical to TRBD2. Looked up from germline, CDR1 is KGHDR and CDR2 is SFDVKD. The V gene end was trimmed by 2 bases and the J gene end by 2 bases; junction bases not matched to a gene: 4. This CDR3 region has 16 residues. The chain's CDR3 is CATSDSPTSGAYEQYF. In DNA form, the CDR3 reads TGTGCCACCAGTGATTCCCCGACTAGCGGGGCCTACGAGCAGTACTTC.

V gene TRBV10-1 combines with J gene TRBJ2-5; TRBD2 agrees at 13 bases. CDR3 length: 14 amino acids. V shed 8 bases and J 5 bases; nucleotides not matched to a gene: 5. Germline lookup yields CDR1 WNHNN and CDR2 SYGVQD (reference sequence). In DNA form, the CDR3 reads TGCGCCAGCTCGGCGACTAGCGGGAGGGAGACCCAGTACTTC. Its translation is CASSATSGRETQYF.

The table lists this clone with a count of one. The chain joins TRBV5-1 to TRBJ2-7; 7 nucleotides agree with TRBD2. The CDR3 is 15 amino acids. The germline V gene has CDR1 SGHRS and CDR2 YFSETQ. J was trimmed by 2 bases and V by 7 bases; bases with no gene match: 12. The CDR3 DNA is TGCGCCAGCGCCTCGACTGGGACTATCCCCTACGAGCAGTACTTC. Its protein is CASASTGTIPYEQYF.

This chain uses TRBV19 with TRBJ1-2; D is undetermined. V was shortened by 3 bases and J by 2 bases, with 10 bases between the two germline ends. In germline, CDR1 is LNHDA, CDR2 SQIVND (reference sequence). The CDR3 covers 14 residues. The CDR3 DNA reads TGTGCCAGTAGTATCCGACAATACAACTATGGCTACACCTTC. This sequence encodes CASSIRQYNYGYTF.

The chain joins TRBV2 to TRBJ2-7; TRBD1 matches at 7 bases. The CDR3 runs to 15 residues. Trimming cost V 5 bases and J 2 bases; bases outside gene matches: 9. From germline, CDR1 is SNHLY and CDR2 FYNNEI. The CDR3 reads CASSPDRVVAYEQYF. As DNA, the CDR3 is TGTGCCAGCAGTCCAGACAGGGTCGTAGCCTACGAGCAGTACTTC.

CDR3 DNA: TGTGCCAGCTCAGATCTAGCGGCTACCTACGAGCAGTACTTC. It specifies CASSDLAATYEQYF. The rearrangement uses TRBV19 and TRBJ2-7, with 7 bases matching TRBD2. The junction had 10 bases not matched to a gene; V was cut back by 9 bases and J by 2 bases. Germline assignment: CDR1 LNHDA and CDR2 SQIVND (reference sequence). The CDR3 runs 14 residues.

As to this clone: An end of the junction does not agree with germline; a read error may underlie this. The chain carries TRBV7-7 and TRBJ2-2, with TRBD1 matching over 9 bases. This CDR3 comprises 16 residues. Germline V gene sequence: CDR1 SSHAT, CDR2 FNYEAQ (reference sequence). The CDR3 sequence: CASSGRDRVTTGELFF. The DNA for the CDR3 is TGTGCTAGCAGCGGACGGGACAGGGTTACCACCGGGGAGCTGTTTTTT. The whole variable domain, remainder taken from reference TRBV7-7 and TRBJ2-2, is GAGVSQSPRYKVTKRGQDVTLRCDPISSHATLYWYQQALGQGPEFLTYFNYEAQPDKSGLPSDRFSAERPEGSISTLTIQRTEQRDSAMYRCASSGRDRVTTGELFFGEGSRLTVL.

The rearrangement uses TRBV7-6 and TRBJ2-2; TRBD1 agrees at 9 bases. This CDR3 is 15 amino acids long. The V segment lost 7 bases and the J segment 1 base; nucleotides outside the gene matches: 4. CDR1 and CDR2 from the germline V gene are SGHVS and FNYEAQ. The CDR3 sequence is CASKQTGGNTGELFF. CDR3 DNA: TGTGCCAGCAAACAGACAGGGGGGAACACCGGGGAGCTGTTTTTT.

The chain uses TRBV19 and TRBJ1-4; D may be TRBD1 (5 bases). Per germline, CDR1 LNHDA and CDR2 SQIVND (reference sequence). Trimming cost V 3 bases and J 12 bases, with 14 bases left between them. The CDR3 is made up of 13 amino acids. CDR3: CASSIFSTGELFF. For the CDR3, the DNA is TGTGCCAGTAGTATCTTCTCGACGGGGGAACTGTTTTTT.

This clone has more than one count but fewer than ten. This chain uses TRBV28 with TRBJ1-5; no clear D. The CDR3 is 14 residues long. Trimming stripped 1 base from V and 3 bases from J, with 7 bases between. CDR1 and CDR2 (germline): MDHEN, SYDVKM. The CDR3 is CASSLSGINQPQHF. CDR3 DNA: TGTGCCAGCAGTTTATCAGGAATCAATCAGCCCCAGCATTTT.

This clone was counted once. Compared with germline, one end of the junction differs, possibly owing to a read error. The rearrangement uses TRBV20-1 and TRBJ1-2; 9 nucleotides align to TRBD1. In germline, CDR1 is DFQATT, CDR2 SNEGSKA (reference sequence). CDR3 size: 11 residues. The CDR3 DNA reads as TGCAGTGCTAGTCCGGACAGGGGCTTGCACTTC. Protein sequence: CSASPDRGLHF.

This chain uses TRBV7-9 with TRBJ2-1; 9 nucleotides line up with TRBD2. V was clipped by 8 bases and J by 4 bases; unmatched bases: 9. The germline gives CDR1 SEHNR, CDR2 FQNEAQ (reference sequence). The CDR3 sequence is 15 residues long. The CDR3 protein is CASSYPSGVYNEQFF. The CDR3 bases are TGTGCCAGCTCTTACCCTAGCGGGGTTTACAATGAGCAGTTCTTC.

The chain employs TRBV14 and TRBJ2-5, with D perhaps TRBD1 (6 bases). Trimming took 1 base from V and 7 from J, leaving 10 bases between them. This CDR3 is built from 13 residues. Per the germline V gene, CDR1 is SGHDN and CDR2 is FVKESK. CDR3: CASSQGTVGTQYF. CDR3 nucleotide sequence: TGTGCCAGCAGCCAAGGGACAGTGGGGACCCAGTACTTC.

V usage is TRBV5-4 and J usage is TRBJ2-5, with TRBD2 matching over 10 bases. V was pared by 0 bases and J by 7 bases, with 9 bases of the junction left unmatched. Germline V gene sequence: CDR1 SGHNT, CDR2 YYREEE (reference sequence). The length of the CDR3 is 16 residues. The CDR3 DNA reads TGTGCCAGCAGCTTGGCGGTAGCGGGGGGTGTGGGGACCCAGTACTTC. Translated, it gives CASSLAVAGGVGTQYF.

The chain couples TRBV7-9 to TRBJ2-3; 14 bases align to TRBD2. CDR3 length: 14 residues. Germline V gene data show CDR1 as SEHNR and CDR2 as FQNEAQ (reference sequence). Trimming at V came to 5 bases and at J to 6 bases, leaving 1 base not matched to a gene. The CDR3 DNA reads TGTGCCAGCAGCCGGACTAGCGGGAGGGATACGCAGTATTTT. It translates to CASSRTSGRDTQYF. Using reference TRBV7-9 and TRBJ2-3 for the parts outside the CDR3, the full variable domain is DTGVSQNPRHKITKRGQNVTFRCDPISEHNRLYWYRQTLGQGPEFLTYFQNEAQLEKSRLLSDRFSAERPKGSFSTLEIQRTEQGDSAMYLCASSRTSGRDTQYFGPGTRLTVL.

For this clone: The same CDR3 is also encoded by other DNA sequences in this sample. This chain uses TRBV9 with TRBJ1-6; D is ambiguous. The CDR3 runs 14 residues. CDR1 SGDLS and CDR2 YYNGEE come from the germline V gene. Trimming removed 0 bases from V and 5 bases from J, with 6 bases in between. The CDR3 DNA sequence: TGTGCCAGCAGCGTAGGCGGGGATAATTCACCCCTCCACTTT. Translation: CASSVGGDNSPLHF.

The chain has TRBV29-1 and TRBJ2-2, with a weak D call TRBD1 (6 bases). The CDR3 contains 12 residues. With 4 bases removed from V and 6 bases from J, the gap between germline ends came to 9 bases. From germline, CDR1 is SQVTM and CDR2 ANQGSEA. CDR3 residues: CSVVPGAGELFF. CDR3 DNA sequence: TGCAGCGTTGTCCCAGGGGCCGGGGAGCTGTTTTTT.

This clone was seen only a few times. The gene calls are TRBV29-1 and TRBJ2-7; perhaps TRBD1 as D (5 bases). This CDR3 spans 11 amino acids. V dropped 3 bases and J dropped 3 bases, with 6 bases sitting between them. Germline V gene data show CDR1 as SQVTM and CDR2 as ANQGSEA. CDR3 residues: CSVEDNYEQYF. The CDR3 DNA is TGCAGCGTTGAGGACAACTACGAGCAGTACTTC.

This rearrangement joins TRBV7-9 to TRBJ1-4, with D tentatively TRBD1 (5 bases). Germline V gene sequence: CDR1 SEHNR, CDR2 FQNEAQ (reference sequence). V was cut by 5 bases and J by 7 bases, with 8 bases left in between. The CDR3 has 12 residues. The CDR3 DNA sequence: TGTGCCAGCAGCCAAACAGGTGAAAAACTGTTTTTT. It translates to CASSQTGEKLFF.

The chain has TRBV4-1 and TRBJ1-1; no firm D call. This CDR3 has 14 residues. Per the germline V gene, CDR1 is MGHRA and CDR2 is YSYEKL. V lost 2 bases and J lost 1, with 8 bases in between. The CDR3 is CASSQSVPNTEAFF. The DNA for the CDR3 is TGCGCCAGCAGCCAATCCGTCCCGAACACTGAAGCTTTCTTT.

J is TRBJ2-1 and V is TRBV4-1; TRBD2 matches 9 bases. CDR3 length: 15 residues. Trimming cost V 3 bases and J 8 bases; bases outside gene matches: 8. Germline V gives CDR1 MGHRA, CDR2 YSYEKL. The DNA of the CDR3 is TGCGCCAGCAGCCAGGGGGGGACTAGCATTCATGAGCAGTTCTTC. Its protein product is CASSQGGTSIHEQFF.

The gene calls are TRBV28 and TRBJ1-2; D not certain. The ends were cut back, 9 bases at V and 2 bases at J, with 13 bases in the middle. The germline CDR1 and CDR2 sequences are MDHEN and SYDVKM. The CDR3 totals 13 residues. Written as DNA, the CDR3 is TGTGCCAGTCTACCGCTAACGAACTATGGCTACACCTTC. Translation gives CASLPLTNYGYTF.

The chain couples TRBV27 to TRBJ2-7, with a weak D call TRBD2 (6 bases). Trimming removed 5 bases from V and 2 bases from J, with 16 bases in between. This CDR3 comprises 15 residues. CDR1 and CDR2 from the germline V gene are MNHEY and SMNVEV (reference sequence). CDR3 amino acids: CASSPWGDSTYEQYF. The CDR3 DNA sequence: TGTGCCAGCAGTCCCTGGGGGGATAGTACCTACGAGCAGTACTTC.

The rearrangement uses TRBV19 and TRBJ2-1; tentative D call: TRBD1 (5 bases). Germline CDR1 and CDR2: LNHDA and SQIVND (reference sequence). The CDR3 contains 16 residues. V was trimmed by 4 bases and J by 1 base, leaving 14 bases between them. The CDR3 region is CASSTDRQPSYNEQFF. In DNA, the CDR3 is TGTGCCAGTAGTACGGACCGACAGCCTTCCTACAATGAGCAGTTCTTC.

This chain links TRBV9 with TRBJ1-3; no firm D call. The CDR3 covers 13 residues. CDR1 and CDR2 (germline): SGDLS, YYNGEE. The V and J ends lost 0 bases and 4 bases respectively, with 5 bases between them. In nucleotides, the CDR3 is TGTGCCAGCAGCGTAGGAGGAGGAAACACCATATATTTT. As protein: CASSVGGGNTIYF.

V usage is TRBV7-2 and J usage is TRBJ1-6; D is uncertain. In germline, CDR1 is SGHTA, CDR2 FQGNSA. The CDR3 loop spans 13 amino acids. The V end was cut by 1 base, the J end by 7 bases, with 5 bases between. This CDR3 reads CASSLVQNSPLHF. CDR3 DNA: TGTGCCAGCAGCTTAGTTCAGAATTCACCCCTCCACTTT.

This rearrangement joins TRBV5-1 to TRBJ2-1; D not resolved. The CDR3 loop spans 12 amino acids. Trimming removed 2 bases from V and 6 bases from J, with 6 bases in between. CDR1 is SGHRS, CDR2 YFSETQ, per germline. The CDR3 coding sequence is TGCGCCAGCAGCTTTCCGTCCAATGAGCAGTTCTTC. Amino acids: CASSFPSNEQFF.